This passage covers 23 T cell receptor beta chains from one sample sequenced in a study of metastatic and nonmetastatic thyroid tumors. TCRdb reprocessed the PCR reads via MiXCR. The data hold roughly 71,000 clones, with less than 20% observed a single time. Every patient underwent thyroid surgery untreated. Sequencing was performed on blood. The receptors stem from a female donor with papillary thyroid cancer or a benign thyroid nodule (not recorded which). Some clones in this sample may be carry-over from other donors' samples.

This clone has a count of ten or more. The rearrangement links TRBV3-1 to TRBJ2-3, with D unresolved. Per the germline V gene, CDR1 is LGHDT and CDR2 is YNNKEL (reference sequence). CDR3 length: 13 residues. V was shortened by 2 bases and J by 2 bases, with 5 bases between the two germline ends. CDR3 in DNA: TGTGCCAGCAGCCAACCGAACACAGATACGCAGTATTTT. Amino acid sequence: CASSQPNTDTQYF.

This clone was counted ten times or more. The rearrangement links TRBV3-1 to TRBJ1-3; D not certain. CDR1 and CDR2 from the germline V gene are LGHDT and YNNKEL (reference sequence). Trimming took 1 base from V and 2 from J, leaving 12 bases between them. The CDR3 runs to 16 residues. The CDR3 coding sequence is TGTGCCAGCAGCCAAGTTCTGGGGTTCACTGGAAACACCATATATTTT. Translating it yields CASSQVLGFTGNTIYF.

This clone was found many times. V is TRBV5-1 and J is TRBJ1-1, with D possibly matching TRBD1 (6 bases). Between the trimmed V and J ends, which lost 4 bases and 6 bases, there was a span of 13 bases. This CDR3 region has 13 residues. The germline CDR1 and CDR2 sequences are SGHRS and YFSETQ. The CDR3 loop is CASSPSGHPEAFF. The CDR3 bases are TGCGCCAGCAGCCCTTCGGGACACCCTGAAGCTTTCTTT.

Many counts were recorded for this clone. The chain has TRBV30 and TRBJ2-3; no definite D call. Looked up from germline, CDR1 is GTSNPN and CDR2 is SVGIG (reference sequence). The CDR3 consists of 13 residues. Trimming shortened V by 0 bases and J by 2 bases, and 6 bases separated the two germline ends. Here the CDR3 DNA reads TGTGCCTGGAGTGTACAGACCACAGATACGCAGTATTTT. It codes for CAWSVQTTDTQYF.

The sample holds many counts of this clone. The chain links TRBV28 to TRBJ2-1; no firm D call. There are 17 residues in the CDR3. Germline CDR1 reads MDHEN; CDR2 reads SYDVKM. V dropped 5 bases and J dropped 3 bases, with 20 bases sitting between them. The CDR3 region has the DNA TGTGCCAGCAGTCGCCGGACGGCAGCGCCTCTCTACAATGAGCAGTTCTTC. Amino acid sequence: CASSRRTAAPLYNEQFF.

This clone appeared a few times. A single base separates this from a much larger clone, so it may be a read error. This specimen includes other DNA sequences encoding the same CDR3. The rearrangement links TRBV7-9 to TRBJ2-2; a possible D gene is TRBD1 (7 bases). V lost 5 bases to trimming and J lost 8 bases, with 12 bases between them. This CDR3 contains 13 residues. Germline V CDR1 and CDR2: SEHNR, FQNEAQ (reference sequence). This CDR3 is CASSTQGTGELFF. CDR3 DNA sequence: TGTGCCAGCAGCACACAGGGGACTGGGGAGCTGTTTTTT.

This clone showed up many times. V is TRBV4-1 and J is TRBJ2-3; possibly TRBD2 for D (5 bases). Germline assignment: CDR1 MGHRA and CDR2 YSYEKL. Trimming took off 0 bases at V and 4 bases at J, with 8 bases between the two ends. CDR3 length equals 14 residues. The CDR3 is CASSQDYGADTQYF. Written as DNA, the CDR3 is TGCGCCAGCAGCCAAGATTACGGGGCAGATACGCAGTATTTT.

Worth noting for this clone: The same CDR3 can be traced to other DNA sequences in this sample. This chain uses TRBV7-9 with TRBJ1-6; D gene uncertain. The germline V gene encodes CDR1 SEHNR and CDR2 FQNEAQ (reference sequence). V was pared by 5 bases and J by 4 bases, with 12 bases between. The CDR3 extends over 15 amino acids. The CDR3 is CASSAGTEYNSPLHF. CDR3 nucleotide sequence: TGTGCCAGCAGCGCTGGTACAGAGTATAATTCACCCCTCCACTTT. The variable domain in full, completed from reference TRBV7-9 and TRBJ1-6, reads DTGVSQNPRHKITKRGQNVTFRCDPISEHNRLYWYRQTLGQGPEFLTYFQNEAQLEKSRLLSDRFSAERPKGSFSTLEIQRTEQGDSAMYLCASSAGTEYNSPLHFGNGTRLTVT.

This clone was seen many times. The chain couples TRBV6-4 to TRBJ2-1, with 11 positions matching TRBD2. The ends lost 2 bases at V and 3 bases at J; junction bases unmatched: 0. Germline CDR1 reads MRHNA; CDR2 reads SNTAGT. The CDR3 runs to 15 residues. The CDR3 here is CASSDGLAGYNEQFF. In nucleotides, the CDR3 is TGTGCCAGCAGTGACGGACTAGCGGGCTACAATGAGCAGTTCTTC.

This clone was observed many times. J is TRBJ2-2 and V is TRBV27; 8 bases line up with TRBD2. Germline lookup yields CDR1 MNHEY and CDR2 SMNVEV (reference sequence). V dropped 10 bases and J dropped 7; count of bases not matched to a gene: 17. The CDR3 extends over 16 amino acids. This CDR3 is CATKGWREDAGGELFF. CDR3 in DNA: TGTGCCACCAAAGGGTGGCGGGAGGACGCAGGCGGGGAGCTGTTTTTT.

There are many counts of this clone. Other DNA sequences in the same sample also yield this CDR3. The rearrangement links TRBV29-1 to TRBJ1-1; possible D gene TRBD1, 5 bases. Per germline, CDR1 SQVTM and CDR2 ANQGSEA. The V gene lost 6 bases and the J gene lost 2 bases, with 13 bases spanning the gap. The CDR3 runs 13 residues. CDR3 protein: CSVQGRLNTEAFF. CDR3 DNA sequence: TGCAGCGTCCAGGGACGGTTAAACACTGAAGCTTTCTTT. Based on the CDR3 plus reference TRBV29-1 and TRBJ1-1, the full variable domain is SAVISQKPSRDICQRGTSLTIQCQVDSQVTMMFWYRQQPGQSLTLIATANQGSEATYESGFVIDKFPISRPNLTFSTLTVSNMSPEDSSIYLCSVQGRLNTEAFFGQGTRLTVV.

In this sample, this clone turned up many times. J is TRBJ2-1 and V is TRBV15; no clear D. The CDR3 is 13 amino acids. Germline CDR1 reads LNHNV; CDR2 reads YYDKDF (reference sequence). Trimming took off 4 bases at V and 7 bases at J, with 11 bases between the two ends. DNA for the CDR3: TGTGCCACCAGCAACCCCGTGTTAAATGAGCAGTTCTTC. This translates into CATSNPVLNEQFF.

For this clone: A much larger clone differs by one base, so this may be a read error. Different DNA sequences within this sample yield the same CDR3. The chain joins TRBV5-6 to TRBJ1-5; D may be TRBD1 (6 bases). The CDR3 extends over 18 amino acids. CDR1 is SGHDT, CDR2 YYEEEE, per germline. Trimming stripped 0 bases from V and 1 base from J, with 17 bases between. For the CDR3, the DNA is TGTGCCAGCAGCTTGGGGGTTGGGGGGGGCCTGAGCAATCAGCCCCAGCATTTT. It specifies CASSLGVGGGLSNQPQHF.

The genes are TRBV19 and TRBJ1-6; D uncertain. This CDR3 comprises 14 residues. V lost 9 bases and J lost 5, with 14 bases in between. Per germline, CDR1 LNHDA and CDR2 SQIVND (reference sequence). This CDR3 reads CARNAGLDNSPLHF. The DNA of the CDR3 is TGTGCCAGGAACGCGGGGTTAGATAATTCACCCCTCCACTTT.

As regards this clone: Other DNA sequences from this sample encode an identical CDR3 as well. The CDR3 bases are TGTGCTAGTAGCGGCCTAGCGGTAACCTACGAGCAGTACTTC. This sequence encodes CASSGLAVTYEQYF. The V gene is TRBV3-1, the J gene TRBJ2-7, with TRBD2 matching over 7 bases. The CDR3 contains 14 residues. The germline gives CDR1 LGHDT, CDR2 YNNKEL (reference sequence).

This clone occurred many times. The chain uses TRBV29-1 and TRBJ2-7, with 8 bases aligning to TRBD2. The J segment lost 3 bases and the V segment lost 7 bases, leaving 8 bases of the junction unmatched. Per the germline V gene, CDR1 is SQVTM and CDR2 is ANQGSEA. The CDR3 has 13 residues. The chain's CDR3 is CSATGSGSYEQYF. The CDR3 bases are TGCAGCGCCACAGGGAGCGGGAGCTACGAGCAGTACTTC.

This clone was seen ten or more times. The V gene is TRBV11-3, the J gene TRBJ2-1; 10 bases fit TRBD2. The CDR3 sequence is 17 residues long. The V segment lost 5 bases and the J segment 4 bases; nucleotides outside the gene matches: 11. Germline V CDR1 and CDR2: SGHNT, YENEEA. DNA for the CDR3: TGTGCCAGCAGCCGGCCACCGGGACTAGCGACGTACAATGAGCAGTTCTTC. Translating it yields CASSRPPGLATYNEQFF.

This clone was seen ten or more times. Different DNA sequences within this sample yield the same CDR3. CDR3 sequence (DNA): TGTGCCAGCGGAGGGACACTCTACGAGCAGTACTTC. Translation: CASGGTLYEQYF. This chain links TRBV2 with TRBJ2-7, with D perhaps TRBD1 or TRBD2 (6 bases each). V dropped 8 bases and J dropped 3 bases, with 11 bases sitting between them. The CDR3 runs to 12 residues. CDR1 is SNHLY, CDR2 FYNNEI, per germline.

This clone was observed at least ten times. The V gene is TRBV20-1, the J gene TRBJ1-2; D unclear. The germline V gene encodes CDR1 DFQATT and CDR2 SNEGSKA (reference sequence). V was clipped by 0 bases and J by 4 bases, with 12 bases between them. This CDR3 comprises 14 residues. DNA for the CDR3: TGCAGTGCTAGAGATTCTGGGAACGGCTATGGCTACACCTTC. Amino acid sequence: CSARDSGNGYGYTF.

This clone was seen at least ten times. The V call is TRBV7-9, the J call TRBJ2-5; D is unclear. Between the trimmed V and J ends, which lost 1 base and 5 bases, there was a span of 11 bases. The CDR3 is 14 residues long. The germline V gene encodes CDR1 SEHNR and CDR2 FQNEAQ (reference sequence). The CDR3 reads CASSLEGFRETQYF. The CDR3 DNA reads TGTGCCAGCAGCTTAGAGGGTTTTCGGGAGACCCAGTACTTC.

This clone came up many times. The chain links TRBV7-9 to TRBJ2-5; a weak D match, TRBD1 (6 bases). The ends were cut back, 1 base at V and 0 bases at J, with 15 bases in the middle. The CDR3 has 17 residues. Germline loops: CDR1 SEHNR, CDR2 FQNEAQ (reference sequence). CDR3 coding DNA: TGTGCCAGCAGCTTAGGGCAGGGGAAAAAGTACCAAGAGACCCAGTACTTC. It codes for CASSLGQGKKYQETQYF.

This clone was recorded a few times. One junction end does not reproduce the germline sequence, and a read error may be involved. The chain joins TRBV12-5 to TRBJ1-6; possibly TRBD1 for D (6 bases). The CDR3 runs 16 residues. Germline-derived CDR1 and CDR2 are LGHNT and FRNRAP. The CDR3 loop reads CASGSLIGQGNSHLHF. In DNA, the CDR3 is TGTGCTAGTGGTTCTTTAATAGGGCAGGGGAATTCACACCTCCACTTT.

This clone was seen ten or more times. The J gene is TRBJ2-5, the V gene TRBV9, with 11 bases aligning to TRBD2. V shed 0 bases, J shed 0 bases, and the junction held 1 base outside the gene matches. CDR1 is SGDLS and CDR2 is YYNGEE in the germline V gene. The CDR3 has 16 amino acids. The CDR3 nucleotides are TGTGCCAGCAGCGTAGGACTAGCGGGGCACCAAGAGACCCAGTACTTC. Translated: CASSVGLAGHQETQYF.